Below, one TCR beta chain is given with its context. The antigen is unknown. The V segment lost 6 bases and the J segment 6 bases; nucleotides outside the gene matches: 3. Germline V gene data show CDR1 as DFQATT and CDR2 as SNEGSKA (reference sequence). CDR3 length: 13 residues. The data stem from a study of T-cell reconstitution after alpha-beta-depleted transplantation in children. Overall study results and limits: Newly generated T cells supplied most T-cell counts and diversity one year post-transplant.

TCRbeta library construction was performed incorporating unique molecular identifiers. From the PCR reads, TCRdb called clonotypes with MiXCR, one entry per CDR3 protein. The sample holds hundreds of thousands of distinct CDR3 sequences; roughly 10% are singletons and the top ten take approximately 30%. The clonotype originates from a child younger than two with acute myeloid leukemia, due to receive a stem cell transplant. This specimen was PBMCs, taken before TCRalphabeta/CD19-depleted stem cell transplant. This chain joins TRBV20-1 and TRBJ1-5; 12 nucleotides align to TRBD1. CDR3 loop: CSAGTGGIQPQHF. In DNA form, the CDR3 reads TGCAGTGCGGGGACAGGGGGCATTCAGCCCCAGCATTTT.